This T cell receptor beta chain was sequenced in a study of blood T cell repertoires in COVID-19. Study information: COVID-19 samples collected from the United States, Italy and Spain covered acute and convalescent phases.

In Seattle, patients joined the study during active infection and were tracked longitudinally. The CDR3 loop spans 18 amino acids. CDR1 is SNHLY, CDR2 FYNNEI, per germline. The V gene lost 3 bases and the J gene lost 0 bases, with 15 bases spanning the gap. Profiled with immunoSEQ multiplex PCR; TCRdb holds only in-frame clones, not every one. The profile shows more than 200,000 clones, around 87% of them singletons. This clonotype was obtained from an older woman with COVID-19, enrolled during active disease. The sequenced sample consisted of peripheral blood. V gene TRBV2 combines with J gene TRBJ1-6, with no clear D. CDR3 sequence (DNA): TGTGCCAGCAGTGACCCCGGCGATAGGAGCTCCTATAATTCACCCCTCCACTTT. Translating gives CASSDPGDRSSYNSPLHF.